A selection of T cell receptor beta chains follows, all from one sample in a study of cytomegalovirus exposure and HLA in healthy donors. Here immunoSEQ multiplex PCR was the method, and the copy in TCRdb shows in-frame clones only, minus some. The table lists over 110,000 clones, approximately 80% of them singletons. The sample taken for sequencing was PBMCs. The source is a woman aged 55 to 70 in good health and CMV-seropositive. Each CDR3 is given with its conserved first and last residue. Fields, in order: D gene, V gene, J gene, clone size, CDR3 DNA, CDR3 protein. The D gene is left open where the match is weak. Part of the rows lack a size; the others show once, few, many or a class for expanded clones.

>.|TRBV2|TRBJ2-7|.
TGTGCCAGCAGTGTAAATTTGGCGGAGAGCTACGAGCAGTACTTC
CASSVNLAESYEQYF
>TRBD2|TRBV7-9|TRBJ2-5|.
TGTGCCAGCAGCCCCCGGACTAGCGGACGCCAAGAGACCCAGTACTTC
CASSPRTSGRQETQYF
>.|TRBV25-1|TRBJ1-6|.
TGTGCCAGCAGTGATAGTAGCCCGTATTCACCCCTCCACTTT
CASSDSSPYSPLHF
>TRBD2|TRBV7-9|TRBJ2-2|.
TGTGCCAGCAGCTCTAGCGGGAGGGACGGGGAGCTGTTTTTT
CASSSSGRDGELFF
>TRBD2|TRBV7-9|TRBJ2-5|.
TGTGCCAGCTCCATGAGTAGCGGGGGGGGCGGAGAGACCCAGTACTTC
CASSMSSGGGGETQYF
>.|TRBV9|TRBJ1-3|few
TGTGCCAGCAGCCCCGTGGAGGTAGACACCATATATTTT
CASSPVEVDTIYF
>.|TRBV5-6|TRBJ1-2|.
TGTGCCAGCACCCTGCCAGGATTCTATGGCTACACCTTC
CASTLPGFYGYTF
>TRBD1|TRBV6-6|TRBJ1-3|many
TGTGCCAGCAGTTCCGGGACAGTCGGAAACACCATATATTTT
CASSSGTVGNTIYF
>.|TRBV28|TRBJ1-2|.
TGTGCCAGCAGTTTCTCGAACTATGGCTACACCTTC
CASSFSNYGYTF
>.|TRBV4-3|TRBJ2-7|.
TGCGCCAGCAGCCAAGATCAGGGGTACGAGCAGTACTTC
CASSQDQGYEQYF
>.|TRBV7-8|TRBJ2-7|.
TGTGCCAGCAGCAAAAAGGGTCGGGACTACGAGCAGTACTTC
CASSKKGRDYEQYF
>.|TRBV27|TRBJ1-2|.
TGTGCCAGCAGTTCTCCTTCCGCAGGCAACTATGGCTACACCTTC
CASSSPSAGNYGYTF
>TRBD2|TRBV28|TRBJ2-2|once
TGTGCCAGCAGTCTTGGACTAGCGGGAGGAACCGGGGAGCTGTTTTTT
CASSLGLAGGTGELFF
>TRBD1|TRBV28|TRBJ2-7|.
TGTGCCAGCAGTTTGCGGACAGGGCACTACGAGCAGTACTTC
CASSLRTGHYEQYF
>.|TRBV7-7|TRBJ1-1|once
TGTGCTAGCAGCTTAGCAGGGGTGAACACTGAAGCTTTCTTT
CASSLAGVNTEAFF
>.|TRBV4-2|TRBJ2-7|.
TGTGCCAGCAGCCAAGAAGGGGCGTCCTCCTACGAGCAGTACTTC
CASSQEGASSYEQYF
>TRBD2|TRBV2|TRBJ2-7|.
TGTGCCAGCCGGGGGACTAGCGGCACCTACGAGCAGTACTTC
CASRGTSGTYEQYF
>.|TRBV28|TRBJ2-7|.
TGTGCCAGCAGTCCTGCTAGCGTTGACGTCTACGAGCAGTACTTC
CASSPASVDVYEQYF
>TRBD1|TRBV13|TRBJ2-4|few
TGTGCCAGCAGGCGACAGGGGGTCAGAAACATTCAGTACTTC
CASRRQGVRNIQYF
>TRBD1|TRBV4-3|TRBJ2-3|once
TGCGCCAGCAGCCAGGGGACAGGGTACACAGATACGCAGTATTTT
CASSQGTGYTDTQYF
>TRBD1|TRBV5-4|TRBJ2-4|.
TGTGCCAGCAGCCAGTGGACAGGATCTTTCGGATCGTCCAAAAACATTCAGTACTTC
CASSQWTGSFGSSKNIQYF
>TRBD2|TRBV2|TRBJ2-3|.
TGTGCCAGCAGCGCACTAGCGGGAGTAGCAGATACGCAGTATTTT
CASSALAGVADTQYF
>.|TRBV12-1|TRBJ2-2|once
TGTGCCAGCAGCTTTGGGACAGGGGGCCGGATCACCGGGGAGCTGTTTTTT
CASSFGTGGRITGELFF
>.|TRBV27|TRBJ2-3|.
TGTGCCAGCAGTTCGCTCCTCACTAGCACAGATACGCAGTATTTT
CASSSLLTSTDTQYF
>TRBD1|TRBV5-1|TRBJ1-1|.
TGCGCCAGCAGCCTTCAGACAGGGCAAACTGAAGCTTTCTTT
CASSLQTGQTEAFF
>.|TRBV30|TRBJ2-6|.
TGTGCCTGGGTATTGGGGGGTCCTGGGGCCAACGTCCTGACTTTC
CAWVLGGPGANVLTF
>.|TRBV7-3|TRBJ2-3|.
TGTGCCAGCAGCTTAAGGGCTAGCCGCACAGATACGCAGTATTTT
CASSLRASRTDTQYF
>.|TRBV5-1|TRBJ2-2|.
TGCGCCAGCAGTTCTTCTGGCGGGGACACCGGGGAGCTGTTTTTT
CASSSSGGDTGELFF
>.|TRBV5-6|TRBJ2-3|.
TGTGCCAGCAGCTTGGTCGGGGAAATGAGGGCGCAGTATTTT
CASSLVGEMRAQYF
>.|TRBV7-3|TRBJ1-5|.
TGTGCCAGCAGCTCCAGGGTCAATCAGCCCCAGCATTTT
CASSSRVNQPQHF
>.|TRBV19|TRBJ2-1|few
TGTGCCAGTAGCCAAAGGCCGGAGTCCTACAATGAGCAGTTCTTC
CASSQRPESYNEQFF
>TRBD1|TRBV7-8|TRBJ1-2|.
TGTGCCAGCAGCCCCCTGGGGACAGGGGGTGTAGGCTACACCTTC
CASSPLGTGGVGYTF
>TRBD1|TRBV27|TRBJ1-1|.
TGTGCCAGCAGTGCCGGACAGGCCGTGGCTGAAGCTTTCTTT
CASSAGQAVAEAFF
>TRBD2|TRBV7-2|TRBJ2-5|.
TGTGCCAGCAGCTTAGTAGCGGGGCCCCGGGAGACCCAGTACTTC
CASSLVAGPRETQYF
>TRBD2|TRBV5-1|TRBJ2-7|.
TGCGCCAGCAGCTTGGCGGGACTAGCGGCCTCCTACGAGCAGTACTTC
CASSLAGLAASYEQYF
>TRBD2|TRBV7-2|TRBJ2-7|.
TGTGCCAGCAGCCCCCTGGCGGGAGGAGTCGACGAGCAGTACTTC
CASSPLAGGVDEQYF
>TRBD2|TRBV4-2|TRBJ2-5|.
TGTGCCAGCAGCCCTCAAGGACTAGCGGTGGTGGAAGAGACCCAGTACTTC
CASSPQGLAVVEETQYF
>.|TRBV19|TRBJ1-1|.
TGTGCCAGTAGTATAGCTGGAGACACTGAAGCTTTCTTT
CASSIAGDTEAFF
>.|TRBV30|TRBJ2-7|.
TGTGCCTGGACCCCTGGGCGAACCTACGACGAGCAGTACTTC
CAWTPGRTYDEQYF
>.|TRBV5-4|TRBJ1-1|once
TGTGCCAGCATCTTGAGGGGTGAAGCTTTCTTT
CASILRGEAFF
>.|TRBV6-1|TRBJ2-3|.
TGTGCCAGCAGTGAAGGGGGAGTTACTAGCACAGATACGCAGTATTTT
CASSEGGVTSTDTQYF
>.|TRBV2|TRBJ2-5|.
TGTGCCAGCAGTGAAGTGCTAGGCCAAGAGACCCAGTACTTC
CASSEVLGQETQYF